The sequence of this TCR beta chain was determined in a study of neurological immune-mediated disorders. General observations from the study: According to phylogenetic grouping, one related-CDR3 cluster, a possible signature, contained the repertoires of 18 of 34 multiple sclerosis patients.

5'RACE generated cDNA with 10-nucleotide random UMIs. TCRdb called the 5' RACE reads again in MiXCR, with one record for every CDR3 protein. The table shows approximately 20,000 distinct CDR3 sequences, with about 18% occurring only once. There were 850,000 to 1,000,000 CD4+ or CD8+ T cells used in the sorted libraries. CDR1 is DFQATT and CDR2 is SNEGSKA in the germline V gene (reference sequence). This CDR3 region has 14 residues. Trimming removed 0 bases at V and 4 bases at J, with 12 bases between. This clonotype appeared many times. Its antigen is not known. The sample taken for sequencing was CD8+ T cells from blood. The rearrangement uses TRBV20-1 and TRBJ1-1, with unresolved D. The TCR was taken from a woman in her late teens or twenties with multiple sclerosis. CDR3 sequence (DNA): TGCAGTGCTAGAGATAAGAGGGTAAGCACTGAAGCTTTCTTT. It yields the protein CSARDKRVSTEAFF.